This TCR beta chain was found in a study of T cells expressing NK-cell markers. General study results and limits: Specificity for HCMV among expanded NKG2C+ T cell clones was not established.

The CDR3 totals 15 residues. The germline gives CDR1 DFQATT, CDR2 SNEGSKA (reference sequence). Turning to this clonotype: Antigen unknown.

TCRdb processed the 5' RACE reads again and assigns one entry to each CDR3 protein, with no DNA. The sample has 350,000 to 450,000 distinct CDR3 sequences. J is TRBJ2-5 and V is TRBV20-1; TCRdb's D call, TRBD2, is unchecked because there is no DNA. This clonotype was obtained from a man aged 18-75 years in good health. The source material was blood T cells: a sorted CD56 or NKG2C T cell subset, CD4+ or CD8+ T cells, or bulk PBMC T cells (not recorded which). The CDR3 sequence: CSAIPSGGLQETQYF.